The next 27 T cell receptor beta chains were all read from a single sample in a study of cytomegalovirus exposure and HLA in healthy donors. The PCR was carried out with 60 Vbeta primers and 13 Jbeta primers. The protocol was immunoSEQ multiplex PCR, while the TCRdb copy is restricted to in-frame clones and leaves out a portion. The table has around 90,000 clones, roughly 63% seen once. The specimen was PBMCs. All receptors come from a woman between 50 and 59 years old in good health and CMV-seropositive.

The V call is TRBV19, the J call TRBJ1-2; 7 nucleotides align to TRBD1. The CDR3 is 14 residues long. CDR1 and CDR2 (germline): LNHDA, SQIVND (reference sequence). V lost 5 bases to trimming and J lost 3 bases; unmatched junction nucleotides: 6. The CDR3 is CASSSGQAYYGYTF. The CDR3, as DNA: TGTGCCAGTAGTTCAGGACAGGCCTACTATGGCTACACCTTC.

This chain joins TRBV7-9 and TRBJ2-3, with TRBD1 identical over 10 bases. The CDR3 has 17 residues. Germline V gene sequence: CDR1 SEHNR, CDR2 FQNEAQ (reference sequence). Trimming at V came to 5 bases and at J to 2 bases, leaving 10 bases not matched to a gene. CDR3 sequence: CASSPRGGTGATDTQYF. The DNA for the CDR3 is TGTGCCAGCAGCCCCCGGGGGGGGACAGGGGCCACAGATACGCAGTATTTT.

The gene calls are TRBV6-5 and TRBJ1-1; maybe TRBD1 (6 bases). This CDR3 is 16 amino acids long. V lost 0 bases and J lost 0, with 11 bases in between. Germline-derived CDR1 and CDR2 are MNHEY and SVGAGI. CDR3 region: CASSYSRRDMNTEAFF. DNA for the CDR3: TGTGCCAGCAGTTACTCTAGACGGGACATGAACACTGAAGCTTTCTTT.

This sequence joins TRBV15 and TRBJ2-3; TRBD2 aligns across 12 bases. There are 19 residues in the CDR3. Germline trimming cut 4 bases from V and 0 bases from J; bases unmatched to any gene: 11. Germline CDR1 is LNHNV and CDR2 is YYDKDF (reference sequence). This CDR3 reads CATSTFPETSGGSTDTQYF. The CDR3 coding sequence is TGTGCCACCAGCACCTTCCCTGAGACTAGCGGGGGAAGCACAGATACGCAGTATTTT.

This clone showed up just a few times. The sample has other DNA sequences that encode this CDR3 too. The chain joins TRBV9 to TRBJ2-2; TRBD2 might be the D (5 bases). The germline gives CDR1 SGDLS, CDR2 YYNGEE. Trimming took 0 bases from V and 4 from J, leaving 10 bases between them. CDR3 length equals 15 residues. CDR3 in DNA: TGTGCCAGCAGCGTAGCGGGGTTGGGCACCGGGGAGCTGTTTTTT. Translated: CASSVAGLGTGELFF.

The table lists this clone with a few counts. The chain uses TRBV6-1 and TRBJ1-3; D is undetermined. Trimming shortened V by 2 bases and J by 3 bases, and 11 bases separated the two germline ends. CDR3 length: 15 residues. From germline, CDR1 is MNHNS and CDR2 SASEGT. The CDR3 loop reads CASSELRGFGNTIYF. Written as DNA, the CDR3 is TGTGCCAGCAGTGAACTACGCGGATTTGGAAACACCATATATTTT.

In DNA, the CDR3 is TGCGCCAGCAGCCTCGGACAGGGGGCCTCTCTGAACACTGAAGCTTTCTTT. This codes for CASSLGQGASLNTEAFF. V gene TRBV4-1 combines with J gene TRBJ1-1; 11 nucleotides match TRBD1. CDR3 length: 17 residues. Germline assignment: CDR1 MGHRA and CDR2 YSYEKL. V gave up 4 bases and J gave up 0 bases; unmatched junction bases: 7.

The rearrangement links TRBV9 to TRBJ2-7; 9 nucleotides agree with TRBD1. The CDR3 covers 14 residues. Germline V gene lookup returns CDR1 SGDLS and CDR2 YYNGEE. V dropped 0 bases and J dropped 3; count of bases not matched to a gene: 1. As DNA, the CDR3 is TGTGCCAGCAGCGTAGCGGACAGGGGCTACGAGCAGTACTTC. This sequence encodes CASSVADRGYEQYF.

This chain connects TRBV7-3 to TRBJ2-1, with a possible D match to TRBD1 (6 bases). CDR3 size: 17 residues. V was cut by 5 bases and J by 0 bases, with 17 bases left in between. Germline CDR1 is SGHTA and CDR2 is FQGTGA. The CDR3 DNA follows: TGTGCCAGCAGCCCCCCCCCAGGACAGATCTCCTACAATGAGCAGTTCTTC. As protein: CASSPPPGQISYNEQFF.

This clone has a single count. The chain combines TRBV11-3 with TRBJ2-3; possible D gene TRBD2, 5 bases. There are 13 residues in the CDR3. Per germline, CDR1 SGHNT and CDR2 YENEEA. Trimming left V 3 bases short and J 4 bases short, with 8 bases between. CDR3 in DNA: TGTGCCAGCAGCTTGCGTAGCGCAGATACGCAGTATTTT. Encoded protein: CASSLRSADTQYF.

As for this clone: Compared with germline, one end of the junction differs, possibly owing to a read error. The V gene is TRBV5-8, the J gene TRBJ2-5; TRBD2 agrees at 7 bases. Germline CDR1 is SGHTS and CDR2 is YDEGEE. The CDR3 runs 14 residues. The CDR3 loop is CAGSLGLSLETQYF. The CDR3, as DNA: TGTGCCGGCAGCCTGGGACTATCCCTAGAGACCCAGTACTTC. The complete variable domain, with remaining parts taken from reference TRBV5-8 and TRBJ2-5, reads EAGVTQSPTHLIKTRGQQATLRCSPISGHTSVYWYQQALGLGLQFLLWYDEGEERNRGNFPPRFSGRQFPNYSSELNVNALELEDSALYLCAGSLGLSLETQYFGPGTRLLVL.

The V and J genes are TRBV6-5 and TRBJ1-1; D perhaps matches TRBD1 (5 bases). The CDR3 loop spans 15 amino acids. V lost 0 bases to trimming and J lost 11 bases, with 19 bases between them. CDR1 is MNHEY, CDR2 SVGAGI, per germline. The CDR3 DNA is TGTGCCAGCAGTTACTCGTATCAGACAGTCCTCAATGCTTTCTTT. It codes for CASSYSYQTVLNAFF.

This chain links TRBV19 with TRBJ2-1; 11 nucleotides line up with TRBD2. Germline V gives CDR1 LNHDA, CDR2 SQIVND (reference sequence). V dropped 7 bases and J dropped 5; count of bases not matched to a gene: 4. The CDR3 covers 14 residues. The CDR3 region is CASTGTSGDNEQFF. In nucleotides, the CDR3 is TGTGCCAGTACCGGGACTAGCGGAGACAATGAGCAGTTCTTC.

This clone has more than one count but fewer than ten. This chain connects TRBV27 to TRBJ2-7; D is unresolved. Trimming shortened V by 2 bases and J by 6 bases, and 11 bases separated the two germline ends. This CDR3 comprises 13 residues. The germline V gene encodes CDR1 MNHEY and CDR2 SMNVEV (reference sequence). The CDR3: CASSLEKTTEQYF. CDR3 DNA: TGTGCCAGCAGTTTAGAAAAGACAACCGAGCAGTACTTC.

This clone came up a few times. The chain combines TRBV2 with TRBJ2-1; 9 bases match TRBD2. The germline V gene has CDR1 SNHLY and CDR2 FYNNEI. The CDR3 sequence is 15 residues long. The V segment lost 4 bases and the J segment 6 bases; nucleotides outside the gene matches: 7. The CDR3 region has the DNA TGTGCCAGCAGTGTCGAACTAGCGGGTGCCAATGAGCAGTTCTTC. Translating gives CASSVELAGANEQFF.

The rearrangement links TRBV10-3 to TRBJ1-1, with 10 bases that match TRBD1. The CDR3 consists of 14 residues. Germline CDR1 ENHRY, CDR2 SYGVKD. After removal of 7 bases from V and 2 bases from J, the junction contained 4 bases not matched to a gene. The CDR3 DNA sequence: TGTGCCATCAACCCGACAGGGGGCAACACTGAAGCTTTCTTT. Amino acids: CAINPTGGNTEAFF.

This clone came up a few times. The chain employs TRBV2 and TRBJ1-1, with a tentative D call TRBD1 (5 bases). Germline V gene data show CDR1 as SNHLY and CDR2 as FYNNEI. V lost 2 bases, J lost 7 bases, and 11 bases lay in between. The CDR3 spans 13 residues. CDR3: CASSESGHLEAFF. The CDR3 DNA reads TGTGCCAGCAGTGAATCTGGACACCTTGAAGCTTTCTTT.

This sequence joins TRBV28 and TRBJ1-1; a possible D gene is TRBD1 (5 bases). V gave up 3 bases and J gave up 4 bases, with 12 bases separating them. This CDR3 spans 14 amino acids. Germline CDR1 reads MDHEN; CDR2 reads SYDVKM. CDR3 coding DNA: TGTGCCAGCAGTTTGGTGGGGGGAGGCACTGAAGCTTTCTTT. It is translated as CASSLVGGGTEAFF.

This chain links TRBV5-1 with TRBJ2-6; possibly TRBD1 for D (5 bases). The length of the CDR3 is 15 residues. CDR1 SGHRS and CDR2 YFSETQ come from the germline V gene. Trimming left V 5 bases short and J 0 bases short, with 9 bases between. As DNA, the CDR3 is TGCGCCAGCAGATTGACAGTCTCTGGGGCCAACGTCCTGACTTTC. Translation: CASRLTVSGANVLTF.

CDR3 sequence (DNA): TGTGCCAGCAGTTCCCTGGGACTAGCTATAGATACGCAGTATTTT. It encodes CASSSLGLAIDTQYF. The rearrangement links TRBV28 to TRBJ2-3; TRBD2 matches 9 bases. Looked up from germline, CDR1 is MDHEN and CDR2 is SYDVKM. The V and J ends lost 4 bases and 5 bases, in that order; junction bases with no gene match: 7. The CDR3 is 15 residues long. Full variable domain (rest looked up from reference TRBV28 and TRBJ2-3): DVKVTQSSRYLVKRTGEKVFLECVQDMDHENMFWYRQDPGLGLRLIYFSYDVKMKEKGDIPEGYSVSREKKERFSLILESASTNQTSMYLCASSSLGLAIDTQYFGPGTRLTVL.

This chain's CDR3 is CASSLGTGRGGANVLTF. DNA of the CDR3: TGCGCCAGCAGCTTGGGGACAGGTCGCGGGGGGGCCAACGTCCTGACTTTC. J is TRBJ2-6 and V is TRBV5-1, with 7 bases aligning to TRBD1. Germline V gene data show CDR1 as SGHRS and CDR2 as YFSETQ. The CDR3 consists of 17 residues. Losses at the gene ends were 0 bases for V and 4 bases for J; bases not matched to a gene: 7.

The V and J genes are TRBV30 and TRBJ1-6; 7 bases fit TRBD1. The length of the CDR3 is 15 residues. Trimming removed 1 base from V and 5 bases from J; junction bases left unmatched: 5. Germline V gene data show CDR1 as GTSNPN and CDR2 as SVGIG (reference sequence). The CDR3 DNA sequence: TGTGCCTGGAGTGCCACGGGGACAGATAATTCACCCCTCCACTTT. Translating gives CAWSATGTDNSPLHF. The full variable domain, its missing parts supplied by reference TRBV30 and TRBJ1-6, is SQTIHQWPATLVQPVGSPLSLECTVEGTSNPNLYWYRQAAGRGLQLLFYSVGIGQISSEVPQNLSASRPQDRQFILSSKKLLLSDSGFYLCAWSATGTDNSPLHFGNGTRLTVT.

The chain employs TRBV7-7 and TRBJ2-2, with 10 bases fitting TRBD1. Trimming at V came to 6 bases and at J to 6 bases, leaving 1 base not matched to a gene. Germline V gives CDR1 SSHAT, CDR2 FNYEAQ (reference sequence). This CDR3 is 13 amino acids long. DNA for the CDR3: TGTGCCAGCAGAGGACAGGGGGCCGGGGAGCTGTTTTTT. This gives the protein CASRGQGAGELFF.

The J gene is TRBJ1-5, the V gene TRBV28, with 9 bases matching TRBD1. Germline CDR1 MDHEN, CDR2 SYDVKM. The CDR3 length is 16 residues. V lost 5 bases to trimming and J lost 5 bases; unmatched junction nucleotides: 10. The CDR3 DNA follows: TGTGCCAGCAGTGGGGAACCCGGGACAGGGTATCAGCCCCAGCATTTT. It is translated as CASSGEPGTGYQPQHF. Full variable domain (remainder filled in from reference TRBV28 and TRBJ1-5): DVKVTQSSRYLVKRTGEKVFLECVQDMDHENMFWYRQDPGLGLRLIYFSYDVKMKEKGDIPEGYSVSREKKERFSLILESASTNQTSMYLCASSGEPGTGYQPQHFGDGTRLSIL.

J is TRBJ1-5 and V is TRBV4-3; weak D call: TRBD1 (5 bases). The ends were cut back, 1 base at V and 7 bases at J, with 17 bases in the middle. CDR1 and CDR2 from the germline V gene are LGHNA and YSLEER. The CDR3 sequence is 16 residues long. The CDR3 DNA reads TGCGCCAGCAGCCAAGCCTGGGGCAGGTCAGGGCAGCCCCAGCATTTT. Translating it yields CASSQAWGRSGQPQHF.

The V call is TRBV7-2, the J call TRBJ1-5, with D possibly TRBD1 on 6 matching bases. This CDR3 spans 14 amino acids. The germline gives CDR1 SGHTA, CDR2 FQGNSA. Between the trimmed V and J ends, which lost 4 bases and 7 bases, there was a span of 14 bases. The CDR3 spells CASSSAGAQQPQHF. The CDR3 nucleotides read TGTGCCAGCAGCTCAGCGGGGGCCCAGCAGCCCCAGCATTTT.

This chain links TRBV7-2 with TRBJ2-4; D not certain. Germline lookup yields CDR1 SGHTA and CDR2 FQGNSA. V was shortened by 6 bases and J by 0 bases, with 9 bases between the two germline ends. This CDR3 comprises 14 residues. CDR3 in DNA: TGTGCCAGCAGAGAGGCCCTAGCCAAAAACATTCAGTACTTC. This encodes CASREALAKNIQYF.